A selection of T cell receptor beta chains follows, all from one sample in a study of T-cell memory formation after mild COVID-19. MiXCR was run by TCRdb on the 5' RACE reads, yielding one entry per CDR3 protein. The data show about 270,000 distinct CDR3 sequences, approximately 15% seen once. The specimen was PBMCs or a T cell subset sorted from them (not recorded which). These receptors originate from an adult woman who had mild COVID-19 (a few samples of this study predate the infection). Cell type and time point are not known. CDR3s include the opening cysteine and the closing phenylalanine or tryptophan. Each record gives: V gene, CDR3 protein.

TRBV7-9 CASSRRRTSSDEQFF
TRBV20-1 CSARDQGVDQPQHF
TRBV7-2 CASSLTRPGLQNTGELFF
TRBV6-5 CASSADRGSPLHF
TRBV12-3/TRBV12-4 CASSPLRGVGHEQYF
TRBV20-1 CSAWRAQNEQYF
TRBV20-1 CSAGEAPRETQYF
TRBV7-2 CASSFGGASSYEQYF
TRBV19 CASSSLGEKETQYF
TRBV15 CATSREGRLGRKITEAFF
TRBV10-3 CAISDLGLSGRVNTEAFF
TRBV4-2 CASSQEPTGVNQPQHF
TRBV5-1 CASSSQGTYQETQYF
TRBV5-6 CASSSVGGGRNTEAFF
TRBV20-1 CSAPHTRAKNIQYF
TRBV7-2 CASSSTAYGTGEAFF
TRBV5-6 CASSLSGQVVQPQHF
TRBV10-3 CAISELGGGYEQYF
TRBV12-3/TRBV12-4 CASSLRSNYGYTF
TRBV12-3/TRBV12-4 CASSLTDGYGYTF